Listed below are T cell receptor beta chains from one sample, sequenced in a study of blood T cells in healthy people across ages. One entry per CDR3 protein results from TCRdb running MiXCR on the 5' RACE reads. The sample consists of roughly 1,000,000 distinct CDR3 sequences, 20% to 25% of them appearing once. The sample also formed part of further work on T cells of mothers and their children.

Sequencing input: blood. These receptors all come from a girl aged 2 to 10 in good health. The CDR3 runs from the conserved cysteine through the conserved F or W.

>TRBV5-1|TRBJ2-5
CASSLLGQGREETQYF
>TRBV3-1|TRBJ2-7
CASNQLAGGTEQYF
>TRBV27|TRBJ2-5
CASSFVGDQETQYF
>TRBV5-1|TRBJ2-4
CASSLVQGHRFQYF
>TRBV7-2|TRBJ1-5
CASSGLSGGQPQHF
>TRBV29-1|NA
CSVEDSSYEQYF
>TRBV4-1|TRBJ2-1
CASSQESATPNEQFF
>TRBV29-1|TRBJ2-7
CSVPSGGANEQYF
>TRBV9|TRBJ1-1
CASSRGGWTEAFF
>TRBV7-9|TRBJ2-1
CASSLSGGRADYNEQFF
>TRBV7-8|TRBJ2-1
CASSPPPSSYNEQFF
>TRBV6-1|TRBJ2-7
CASSQTGSADEQYF
>TRBV6-6|TRBJ1-2
CASSGTQGIYYGYTF
>TRBV11-2|TRBJ1-4
CASSLEGFDNEKLFF
>TRBV19|TRBJ2-7
CASSVLVQGYEQYF
>TRBV7-9|TRBJ1-2
CASSSGGGTGYTF
>TRBV12-3/TRBV12-4|NA
CASNIDRDLTYEQYF
>TRBV9|TRBJ2-2
CASSVIDGNTGELFF
>TRBV2|TRBJ2-3
CASSGLAGGGQDTDTQYF
>TRBV12-3/TRBV12-4|TRBJ2-3
CASSPGQGGTDTQYF
>TRBV7-9|TRBJ2-7
CASSSTGDHYEQYF
>TRBV24-1|TRBJ1-2
CATSDAPVGYGYTF
>TRBV6-5|TRBJ2-6
CASSYVVYGANVLTF
>TRBV7-2|TRBJ1-5
CASSLGRSVNQPQHF
>TRBV6-2/TRBV6-3|TRBJ2-5
CASTVDPETQYF
>TRBV5-6|TRBJ2-1
CASSSSISGTQFF
>TRBV7-9|TRBJ1-4
CASSRQGIREKLFF
>TRBV14|TRBJ2-5
CASSQGDREWETQYF
>TRBV2|TRBJ1-4
CASSGGLATNEKLFF
>TRBV9|TRBJ2-7
CASSVEGQSSYEQYF
>TRBV7-8|TRBJ1-3
CASSLDRYSGNTIYF
>TRBV29-1|TRBJ2-4
CSVVNQGKAKNIQYF
>TRBV9|TRBJ1-1
CASSSSENRPEAFF
>TRBV11-2|TRBJ2-7
CASSLHRAYEQYF
>TRBV6-6|TRBJ2-3
CASSTQVTDTQYF
>TRBV12-3/TRBV12-4|TRBJ2-1
CASSLPGRGNEQFF
>TRBV7-9|TRBJ2-1
CASSLVLAKNNEQFF
>TRBV7-6|TRBJ2-3
CTSSLEVAGSIDTQYF
>TRBV4-1|TRBJ2-3
CASSQNSAVSTDTQYF
>TRBV27|TRBJ2-3
CASSLRGLSDTQYF
>TRBV12-3/TRBV12-4|TRBJ2-5
CASSPSSLTQYF
>TRBV7-9|TRBJ1-2
CASSGDGSYGYTF
>TRBV7-9|TRBJ1-1
CASSRGFMNTEAFF
>TRBV9|NA
CASSPQRGRLLGEQYF
>TRBV20-1|TRBJ1-2
CSARDRAYGYTF
>TRBV6-1|TRBJ1-3
CASTEGGQGNSGNTIYF
>TRBV7-3|TRBJ2-7
CASNTITTITYEQYF
>TRBV24-1|NA
CATSDYYNEQFF
>TRBV5-1|TRBJ2-5
CATSPLAPTQETQYF
>TRBV12-3/TRBV12-4|TRBJ1-5
CASSLGLGDQPQHF
>TRBV27|TRBJ2-7
CASRPPYGHEQYF
>TRBV7-9|TRBJ2-7
CASSQTLEQYF
>TRBV5-6|TRBJ2-7
CASSLDAGSWSEQYF
>TRBV28|TRBJ1-1
CASRDRGTEAFF
>TRBV29-1|TRBJ1-2
CSVVGGGANYGYTF
>TRBV4-2|TRBJ1-1
CASSQENKNTEAFF
>TRBV7-2|TRBJ2-5
CASSLDLAGGGEAQYF